The 15 T cell receptor beta chains below were found in one sample sequenced in a study of T cell changes during pregnancy in multiple sclerosis. Generated by immunoSEQ multiplex PCR, the TCRdb table keeps only in-frame clones and is missing some. The data show approximately 23,000 clones, with approximately 91% seen just once and under 0.7% held by the top ten. The sequences come from CD4+ T cells from peripheral blood mononuclear cells, collected after pregnancy. Receptors were obtained from a female donor in good health, enrolled as a control in a pregnancy study.

The chain has TRBV5-1 and TRBJ2-7; D remains ambiguous. The length of the CDR3 is 14 residues. Deletions cut 1 base from V and 2 bases from J, with 10 bases between. Germline V gives CDR1 SGHRS, CDR2 YFSETQ. The CDR3 protein is CASSLSAAPYEQYF. For the CDR3, the DNA is TGCGCCAGCAGCTTGTCGGCGGCCCCCTACGAGCAGTACTTC. Supplemented by reference TRBV5-1 and TRBJ2-7, the full variable domain reads KAGVTQTPRYLIKTRGQQVTLSCSPISGHRSVSWYQQTPGQGLQFLFEYFSETQRNKGNFPGRFSGRQFSNSRSEMNVSTLELGDSALYLCASSLSAAPYEQYFGPGTRLTVT.

The chain is built from TRBV2 and TRBJ2-3, with 9 bases lining up with TRBD2. This CDR3 spans 15 amino acids. V gave up 5 bases and J gave up 6 bases; unmatched junction bases: 9. Germline-derived CDR1 and CDR2 are SNHLY and FYNNEI. In DNA, the CDR3 is TGTGCCAGCAGTCCTTCAGCGGGGGGAGGGGATACGCAGTATTTT. Translated: CASSPSAGGGDTQYF.

The table lists this clone with a count of one. The rearrangement links TRBV10-1 to TRBJ2-1; 11 bases align to TRBD2. Germline assignment: CDR1 WNHNN and CDR2 SYGVQD (reference sequence). Trimming took 4 bases from V and 5 from J; bases not matched to a gene: 16. The CDR3 runs to 19 residues. This CDR3 is CASSVTSGTTILGHNEQFF. The CDR3 DNA sequence: TGCGCCAGCAGTGTGACTAGCGGGACGACTATCTTAGGCCACAATGAGCAGTTCTTC.

The rearrangement uses TRBV29-1 and TRBJ2-4; 12 nucleotides match TRBD2. V lost 1 base to trimming and J lost 6 bases; unmatched junction nucleotides: 10. Germline V gene lookup returns CDR1 SQVTM and CDR2 ANQGSEA. This CDR3 has 17 amino acids. The CDR3 sequence is CSVEVPLAGGLRNIQYF. CDR3 DNA sequence: TGCAGCGTTGAAGTCCCACTAGCGGGGGGCTTGAGAAACATTCAGTACTTC.

The gene calls are TRBV7-3 and TRBJ2-1, with TRBD1 matching over 8 bases. The V gene end was trimmed by 5 bases and the J gene end by 4 bases; junction bases not matched to a gene: 7. The CDR3 is 15 amino acids. Germline CDR1 reads SGHTA; CDR2 reads FQGTGA. CDR3 in amino acids: CASSRDRGPYNEQFF. CDR3 in DNA: TGTGCCAGCAGCCGTGACAGGGGTCCTTACAATGAGCAGTTCTTC.

The chain has TRBV2 and TRBJ1-3, with 7 nucleotides matching TRBD1. J gave up 2 bases and V 4 bases, and 5 bases lay outside the gene matches. CDR1 and CDR2 from the germline V gene are SNHLY and FYNNEI. The CDR3 sequence is 15 residues long. In nucleotides, the CDR3 is TGTGCCAGCAGTGGGGGACAGTCCCCTGGAAACACCATATATTTT. Its translation is CASSGGQSPGNTIYF.

This clone was observed a single time. V is TRBV7-9 and J is TRBJ2-3; 8 bases agree with TRBD2. Germline V gives CDR1 SEHNR, CDR2 FQNEAQ (reference sequence). CDR3 length equals 16 residues. V shed 5 bases and J 0 bases; nucleotides not matched to a gene: 7. For the CDR3, the DNA is TGTGCCAGCAGCATCAAGCGGGAGCGGAGCACAGATACGCAGTATTTT. Its protein product is CASSIKRERSTDTQYF.

V gene TRBV28 combines with J gene TRBJ1-4; the D gene is possibly TRBD1 (5 bases). The CDR3 has 15 amino acids. The V and J ends lost 7 bases and 0 bases respectively, with 12 bases between them. Looked up from germline, CDR1 is MDHEN and CDR2 is SYDVKM. The CDR3 spells CASTAPGATNEKLFF. CDR3 sequence (DNA): TGTGCCAGCACGGCGCCGGGGGCAACTAATGAAAAACTGTTTTTT.

The rearrangement uses TRBV18 and TRBJ1-1; possibly TRBD1 for D (6 bases). Germline V gene lookup returns CDR1 KGHSH and CDR2 LQKENI. The CDR3 spans 15 residues. Trimming shortened V by 0 bases and J by 3 bases, and 11 bases separated the two germline ends. The CDR3 reads CASSPPGQTDTEAFF. The DNA for the CDR3 is TGTGCCAGCTCACCACCCGGACAGACCGACACTGAAGCTTTCTTT. Complete variable domain (other parts from reference TRBV18 and TRBJ1-1): NAGVMQNPRHLVRRRGQEARLRCSPMKGHSHVYWYRQLPEEGLKFMVYLQKENIIDESGMPKERFSAEFPKEGPSILRIQQVVRGDSAAYFCASSPPGQTDTEAFFGQGTRLTVV.

The genes are TRBV7-9 and TRBJ1-5; 9 nucleotides agree with TRBD1. V lost 0 bases to trimming and J lost 9 bases; unmatched junction nucleotides: 6. The germline gives CDR1 SEHNR, CDR2 FQNEAQ (reference sequence). CDR3 length: 15 residues. The CDR3 nucleotides are TGTGCCAGCAGCTTAGCCGACAGGGGGGATCCGCCCCAGCATTTT. Translating gives CASSLADRGDPPQHF.

The rearrangement uses TRBV5-6 and TRBJ2-7; D gene ambiguous. V was trimmed by 1 base and J by 3 bases, leaving 8 bases between them. Germline CDR1 SGHDT, CDR2 YYEEEE. The CDR3 spans 13 residues. CDR3 residues: CASSLTTYYEQYF. In DNA form, the CDR3 reads TGTGCCAGCAGCTTGACCACCTACTACGAGCAGTACTTC.

This rearrangement joins TRBV6-1 to TRBJ2-1; D may be TRBD1 (6 bases). The CDR3 covers 14 residues. Germline V gene lookup returns CDR1 MNHNS and CDR2 SASEGT. V gave up 4 bases and J gave up 5 bases, with 12 bases separating them. CDR3 protein: CASSGQGYDNEQFF. CDR3 nucleotides: TGTGCCAGCAGTGGGCAGGGGTATGACAATGAGCAGTTCTTC.

The chain has TRBV28 and TRBJ2-3; TRBD2 matches at 9 bases. V was clipped by 1 base and J by 4 bases; unmatched bases: 9. The CDR3 runs to 17 residues. CDR1 and CDR2 from the germline V gene are MDHEN and SYDVKM. The CDR3 coding sequence is TGTGCCAGCAGTTTATCGGCGGGAGGGTCCTCGGCAGATACGCAGTATTTT. The encoded protein is CASSLSAGGSSADTQYF.

The rearrangement links TRBV29-1 to TRBJ1-4, with TRBD1 matching over 7 bases. This CDR3 contains 13 residues. CDR1 is SQVTM, CDR2 ANQGSEA, per germline. The V and J ends lost 6 bases and 7 bases, in that order; junction bases with no gene match: 8. The CDR3 DNA reads TGCAGCGTACAGGGGCCCGTTTCTGAAAAACTGTTTTTT. Its protein product is CSVQGPVSEKLFF.

The CDR3 sequence is CASSRLAGETQYF. For the CDR3, the DNA is TGTGCCAGCAGCCGACTAGCGGGGGAGACCCAGTACTTC. The genes are TRBV5-6 and TRBJ2-5; 11 bases match TRBD2. Germline trimming cut 4 bases from V and 5 bases from J; bases unmatched to any gene: 1. There are 13 residues in the CDR3. The germline V gene has CDR1 SGHDT and CDR2 YYEEEE. The entire variable domain, with the rest obtained from reference TRBV5-6 and TRBJ2-5, is as follows: DAGVTQSPTHLIKTRGQQVTLRCSPKSGHDTVSWYQQALGQGPQFIFQYYEEEERQRGNFPDRFSGHQFPNYSSELNVNALLLGDSALYLCASSRLAGETQYFGPGTRLLVL.